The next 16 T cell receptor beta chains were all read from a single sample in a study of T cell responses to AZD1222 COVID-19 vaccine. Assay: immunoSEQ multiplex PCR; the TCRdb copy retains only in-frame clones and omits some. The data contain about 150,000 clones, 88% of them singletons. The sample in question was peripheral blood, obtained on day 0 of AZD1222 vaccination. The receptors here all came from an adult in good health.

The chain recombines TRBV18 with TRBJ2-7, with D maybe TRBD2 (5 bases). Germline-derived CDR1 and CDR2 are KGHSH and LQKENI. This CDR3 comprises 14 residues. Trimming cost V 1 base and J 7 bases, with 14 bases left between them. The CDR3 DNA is TGTGCCAGCTCACCACTCCGGGGTGCGTGGGAGCAGTACTTC. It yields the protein CASSPLRGAWEQYF.

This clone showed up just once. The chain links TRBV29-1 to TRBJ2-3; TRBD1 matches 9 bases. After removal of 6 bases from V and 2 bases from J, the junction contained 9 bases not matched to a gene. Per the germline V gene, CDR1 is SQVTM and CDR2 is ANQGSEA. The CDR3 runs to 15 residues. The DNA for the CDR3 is TGCAGCGTGGGACAGGGTTTAGCCCTCACAGATACGCAGTATTTT. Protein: CSVGQGLALTDTQYF.

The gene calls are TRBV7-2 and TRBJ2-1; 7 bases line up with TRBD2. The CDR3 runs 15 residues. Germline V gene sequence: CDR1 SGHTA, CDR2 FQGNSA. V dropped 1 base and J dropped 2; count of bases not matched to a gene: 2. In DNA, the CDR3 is TGTGCCAGCAGCTTAGTTGGGGGGGCCTACAATGAGCAGTTCTTC. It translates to CASSLVGGAYNEQFF. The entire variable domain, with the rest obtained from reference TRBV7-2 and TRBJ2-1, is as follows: GAGVSQSPSNKVTEKGKDVELRCDPISGHTALYWYRQSLGQGLEFLIYFQGNSAPDKSGLPSDRFSAERTGGSVSTLTIQRTQQEDSAVYLCASSLVGGAYNEQFFGPGTRLTVL.

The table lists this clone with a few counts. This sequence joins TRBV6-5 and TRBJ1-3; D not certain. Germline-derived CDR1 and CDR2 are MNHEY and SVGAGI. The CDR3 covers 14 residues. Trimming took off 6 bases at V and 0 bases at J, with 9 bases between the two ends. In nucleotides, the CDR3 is TGTGCCAGCAGCGGGCAGTTCTCTGGAAACACCATATATTTT. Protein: CASSGQFSGNTIYF.

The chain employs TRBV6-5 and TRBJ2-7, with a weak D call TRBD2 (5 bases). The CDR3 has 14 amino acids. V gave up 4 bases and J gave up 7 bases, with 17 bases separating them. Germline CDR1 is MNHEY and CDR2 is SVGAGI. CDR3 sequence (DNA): TGTGCCAGCAGTTCCCGAGGGTCTGATTCTGAGCAGTACTTC. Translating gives CASSSRGSDSEQYF.

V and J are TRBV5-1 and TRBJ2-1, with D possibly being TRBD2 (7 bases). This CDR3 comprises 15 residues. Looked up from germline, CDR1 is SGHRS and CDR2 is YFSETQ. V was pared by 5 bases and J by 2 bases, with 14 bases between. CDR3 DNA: TGCGCCAGCAGGTTCGCGGGGGCCACCTACAATGAGCAGTTCTTC. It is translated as CASRFAGATYNEQFF.

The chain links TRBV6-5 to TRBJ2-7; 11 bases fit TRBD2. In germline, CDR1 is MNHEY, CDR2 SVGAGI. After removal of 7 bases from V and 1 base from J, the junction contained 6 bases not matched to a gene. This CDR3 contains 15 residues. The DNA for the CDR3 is TGTGCCAGCACCCCGGGACTAGCGGAGTCCTACGAGCAGTACTTC. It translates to CASTPGLAESYEQYF.

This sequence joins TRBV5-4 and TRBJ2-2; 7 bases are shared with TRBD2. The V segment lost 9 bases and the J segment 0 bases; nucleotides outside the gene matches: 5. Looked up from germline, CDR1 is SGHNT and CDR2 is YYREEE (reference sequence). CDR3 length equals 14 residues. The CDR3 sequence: CAMGRGANTGELFF. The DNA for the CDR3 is TGTGCCATGGGCCGGGGGGCGAACACCGGGGAGCTGTTTTTT. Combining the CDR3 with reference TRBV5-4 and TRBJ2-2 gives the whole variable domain ETGVTQSPTHLIKTRGQQVTLRCSSQSGHNTVSWYQQALGQGPQFIFQYYREEENGRGNFPPRFSGLQFPNYSSELNVNALELDDSALYLCAMGRGANTGELFFGEGSRLTVL.

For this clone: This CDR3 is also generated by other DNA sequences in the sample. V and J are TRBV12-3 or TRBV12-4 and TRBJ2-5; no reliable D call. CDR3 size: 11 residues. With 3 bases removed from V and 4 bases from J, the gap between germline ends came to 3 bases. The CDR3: CASSLGETQYF. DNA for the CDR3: TGTGCCAGCAGTTTGGGAGAGACCCAGTACTTC.

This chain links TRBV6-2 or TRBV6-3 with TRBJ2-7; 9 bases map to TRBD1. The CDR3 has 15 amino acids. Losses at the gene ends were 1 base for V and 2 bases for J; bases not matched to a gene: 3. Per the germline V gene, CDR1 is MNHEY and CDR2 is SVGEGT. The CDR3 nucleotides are TGTGCCAGCAGTTACTACGGACAGGGGACCTACGAGCAGTACTTC. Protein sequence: CASSYYGQGTYEQYF.

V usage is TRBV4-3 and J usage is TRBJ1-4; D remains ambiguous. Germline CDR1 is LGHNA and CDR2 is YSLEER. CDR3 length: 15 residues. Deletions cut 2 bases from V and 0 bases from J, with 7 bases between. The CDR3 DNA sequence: TGCGCCAGCAGCCAATTGACAACAACTAATGAAAAACTGTTTTTT. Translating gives CASSQLTTTNEKLFF.

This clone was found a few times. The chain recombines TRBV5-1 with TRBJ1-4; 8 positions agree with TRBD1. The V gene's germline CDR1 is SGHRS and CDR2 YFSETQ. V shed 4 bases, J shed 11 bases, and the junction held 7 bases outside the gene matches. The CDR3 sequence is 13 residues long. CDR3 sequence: CASSTGQGYKLFF. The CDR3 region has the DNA TGCGCCAGCAGCACCGGACAGGGCTATAAACTGTTTTTT. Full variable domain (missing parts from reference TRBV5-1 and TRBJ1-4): KAGVTQTPRYLIKTRGQQVTLSCSPISGHRSVSWYQQTPGQGLQFLFEYFSETQRNKGNFPGRFSGRQFSNSRSEMNVSTLELGDSALYLCASSTGQGYKLFFGSGTQLSVL.

The CDR3 DNA sequence: TGTGCCATCCAGCGTACCGGGACAGGGGACACTGAAGCTTTCTTT. The encoded protein is CAIQRTGTGDTEAFF. The chain carries TRBV10-3 and TRBJ1-1; 10 positions agree with TRBD1. Germline loops: CDR1 ENHRY, CDR2 SYGVKD. V shed 8 bases, J shed 3 bases, and the junction held 9 bases outside the gene matches. CDR3 length: 15 residues.

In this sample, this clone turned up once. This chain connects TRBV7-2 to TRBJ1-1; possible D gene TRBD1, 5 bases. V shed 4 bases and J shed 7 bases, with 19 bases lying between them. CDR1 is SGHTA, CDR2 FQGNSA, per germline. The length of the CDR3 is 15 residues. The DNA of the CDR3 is TGTGCCAGCAGCTCCCATGGGGGGGAAAGGGTTGAAGCTTTCTTT. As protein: CASSSHGGERVEAFF. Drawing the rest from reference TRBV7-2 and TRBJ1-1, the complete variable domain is GAGVSQSPSNKVTEKGKDVELRCDPISGHTALYWYRQSLGQGLEFLIYFQGNSAPDKSGLPSDRFSAERTGGSVSTLTIQRTQQEDSAVYLCASSSHGGERVEAFFGQGTRLTVV.

The CDR3 spells CASSPGQGNYGYTF. For the CDR3, the DNA is TGTGCCAGCAGTCCAGGACAGGGGAACTATGGCTACACCTTC. The chain combines TRBV27 with TRBJ1-2; 9 bases are a match to TRBD1. The CDR3 has 14 residues. The V gene end was trimmed by 5 bases and the J gene end by 2 bases; junction bases not matched to a gene: 3. The germline V gene encodes CDR1 MNHEY and CDR2 SMNVEV (reference sequence).

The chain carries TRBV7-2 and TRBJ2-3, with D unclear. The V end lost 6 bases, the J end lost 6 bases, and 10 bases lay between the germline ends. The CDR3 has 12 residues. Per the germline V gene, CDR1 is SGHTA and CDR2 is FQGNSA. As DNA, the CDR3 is TGTGCCAGCAGTCGTATACCCGATACGCAGTATTTT. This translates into CASSRIPDTQYF.